The 9 T cell receptor beta chains below come from one sample, sequenced in a study of T cell responses to AZD1222 COVID-19 vaccine listed by TCRdb under 2021. The time point label corresponds to: about 28 days (+/-7) after the second vaccine dose. The method behind the library was the immunoSEQ multiplex PCR assay. In its TCRdb copy, this immuneACCESS table keeps in-frame sequences only and misses some clones. Where compared with another copy, unresolved V genes explain less than half of these, and the others have no known cause. This sample comprises roughly 150,000 clones, 90% to 95% of them detected only once. The ten largest clones add up to more than 1.3% of the sample. The input for sequencing was peripheral blood, taken 28 days after the second AZD1222 dose. The receptor set was obtained from an adult who received the AZD1222 COVID-19 vaccine.

The rearrangement links TRBV15 to TRBJ1-2; no firm D call. Germline-derived CDR1 and CDR2 are LNHNV and YYDKDF (reference sequence). The germline V and J ends were trimmed by 5 bases and 1 base, with 11 bases remaining between them. The CDR3 has 14 amino acids. The CDR3 here is CATSPMDRNYGYTF. In DNA, the CDR3 is TGTGCCACCAGCCCCATGGACCGTAACTATGGCTACACCTTC. Drawing the rest from reference TRBV15 and TRBJ1-2, the complete variable domain is DAMVIQNPRYQVTQFGKPVTLSCSQTLNHNVMYWYQQKSSQAPKLLFHYYDKDFNNEADTPDNFQSRRPNTSFCFLDIRSPGLGDTAMYLCATSPMDRNYGYTFGSGTRLTVV.

This chain connects TRBV2 to TRBJ2-7; perhaps TRBD1 as D (6 bases). The CDR3 runs to 14 residues. V dropped 6 bases and J dropped 5 bases, with 17 bases sitting between them. CDR1 SNHLY and CDR2 FYNNEI come from the germline V gene. The CDR3 loop reads CASSGEGVRNEQYF. The CDR3 nucleotides read TGTGCCAGCAGCGGCGAGGGGGTTAGGAACGAGCAGTACTTC. The variable domain in full, completed from reference TRBV2 and TRBJ2-7, reads EPEVTQTPSHQVTQMGQEVILRCVPISNHLYFYWYRQILGQKVEFLVSFYNNEISEKSEIFDDQFSVERPDGSNFTLKIRSTKLEDSAMYFCASSGEGVRNEQYFGPGTRLTVT.

The chain recombines TRBV6-5 with TRBJ2-5, with a weak D call TRBD1 (6 bases). V was trimmed by 4 bases and J by 7 bases, leaving 19 bases between them. CDR1 is MNHEY and CDR2 is SVGAGI in the germline V gene. The CDR3 contains 15 residues. CDR3 nucleotide sequence: TGTGCCAGCAGTTGGTCATCGGACAGCCTAGGGACCCAGTACTTC. This codes for CASSWSSDSLGTQYF.

The CDR3 loop is CASSYRQGRDEQYF. Written as DNA, the CDR3 is TGTGCCAGCAGTTACCGACAGGGACGAGACGAGCAGTACTTC. The chain combines TRBV6-5 with TRBJ2-7; TRBD1 agrees at 7 bases. Trimming took 2 bases from V and 5 from J; bases not matched to a gene: 6. Germline lookup yields CDR1 MNHEY and CDR2 SVGAGI. The CDR3 totals 14 residues.

This clone was detected a few times. This chain joins TRBV6-5 and TRBJ2-1; the match to TRBD2 covers 8 bases. Germline CDR1 reads MNHEY; CDR2 reads SVGAGI. The CDR3 totals 14 residues. J gave up 7 bases and V 2 bases, and 4 bases lay outside the gene matches. The CDR3 reads CASSYGLAGNEQFF. Written as DNA, the CDR3 is TGTGCCAGCAGTTACGGGCTAGCGGGTAATGAGCAGTTCTTC.

The chain combines TRBV5-4 with TRBJ1-6; D is unresolved. V gave up 0 bases and J gave up 0 bases, with 13 bases separating them. Germline CDR1 and CDR2: SGHNT and YYREEE (reference sequence). This CDR3 contains 18 residues. The CDR3 nucleotides are TGTGCCAGCAGCTTGGGGTTGGGCGGCCGCTCCTATAATTCACCCCTCCACTTT. As protein: CASSLGLGGRSYNSPLHF.

The chain combines TRBV12-3 or TRBV12-4 with TRBJ2-7, with D maybe TRBD2 (5 bases). The CDR3 extends over 12 amino acids. V was shortened by 3 bases and J by 6 bases, with 9 bases between the two germline ends. The CDR3 nucleotides read TGTGCCAGCAGTTTCTCTAGCCTCGAGCAGTACTTC. This codes for CASSFSSLEQYF.

This chain links TRBV5-4 with TRBJ2-5, with 7 bases identical to TRBD1. The V gene end was trimmed by 4 bases and the J gene end by 2 bases; junction bases not matched to a gene: 11. CDR1 is SGHNT, CDR2 YYREEE, per germline (reference sequence). The CDR3 runs to 16 residues. CDR3 region: CASSEAFGTAQETQYF. CDR3 sequence (DNA): TGTGCCAGCAGCGAGGCCTTTGGGACAGCACAAGAGACCCAGTACTTC.

The V and J genes are TRBV12-3 or TRBV12-4 and TRBJ1-1; no firm D call. The germline V and J ends were trimmed by 3 bases and 10 bases, with 9 bases remaining between them. This CDR3 is built from 11 residues. This chain's CDR3 is CASSFSYTAFF. The CDR3 DNA is TGTGCCAGCAGTTTTTCGTATACAGCTTTCTTT.